This T cell receptor beta chain was recorded in a study of Ad26.COV2.S vaccination and SARS-CoV-2 variants. Only in-frame clones appear in the TCRdb table, and some are missing; sequencing was by immunoSEQ multiplex PCR. In the table there are around 250,000 clones, roughly 86% of which are singletons. This sample's treatment: about 20 received Ad26.COV2.S at low or high dose, single or two shots; 5 received placebo; per-sample allocation not given. Following the first vaccine or placebo injection, samples were taken on day 63. This adult donor, from Boston, was 18-55 years old. Wuhan-strain SARS-CoV-2 spike was expressed by the Ad26 vector that made up the vaccine. Broader study findings: After vaccination, reports described spike-specific CD8+ and CD4+ T cell responses as showing substantial breadth.

By share, this clone ranks as medium-sized (0.01 to 0.1%). Antigen specificity is unknown. The sample consisted of peripheral blood, taken in a trial of Ad26.COV2.S vaccine versus placebo. This clonotype was obtained from a person aged 18 to 65 who received the Ad26.COV2.S COVID-19 vaccine or a placebo.

The CDR3 loop reads CASSTGTYTDTQYF. Here the CDR3 DNA reads TGTGCCAGCAGCACCGGGACTTACACAGATACGCAGTATTTT. V usage is TRBV7-2 and J usage is TRBJ2-3, with D maybe TRBD2 (6 bases). The CDR3 covers 14 residues. Germline CDR1 is SGHTA and CDR2 is FQGNSA. Trimming took off 5 bases at V and 2 bases at J, with 11 bases between the two ends.